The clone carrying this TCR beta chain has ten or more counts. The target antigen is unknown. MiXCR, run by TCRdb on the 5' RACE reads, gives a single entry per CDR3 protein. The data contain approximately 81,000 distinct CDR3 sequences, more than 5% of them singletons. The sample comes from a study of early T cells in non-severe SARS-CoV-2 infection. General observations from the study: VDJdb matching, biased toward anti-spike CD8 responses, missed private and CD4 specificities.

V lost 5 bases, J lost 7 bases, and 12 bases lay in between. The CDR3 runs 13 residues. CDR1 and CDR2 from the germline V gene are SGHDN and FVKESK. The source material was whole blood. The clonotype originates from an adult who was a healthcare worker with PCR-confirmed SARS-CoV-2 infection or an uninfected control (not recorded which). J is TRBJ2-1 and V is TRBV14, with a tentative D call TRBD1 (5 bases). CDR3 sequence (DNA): TGTGCCAGCAGCGTTGGACACCCGAATGAGCAGTTCTTC. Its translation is CASSVGHPNEQFF.